This T cell receptor beta chain was captured by sequencing in a study of blood T cells in healthy people across ages. Findings and limits, study-wide: Whereas aged donors had fewer naive CD4+ cells, long-lived donors had more of them and higher diversity.

The CDR3 totals 12 residues. Germline loops: CDR1 SQVTM, CDR2 ANQGSEA. V shed 7 bases and J shed 4 bases, with 13 bases lying between them. Each donor gave approximately 9.7 milliliters of peripheral blood. At least ten counts were recorded for this clonotype. Antigen specificity is unknown. It was with a sample-barcoded 5' primer and a J-beta primer mix that a second PCR of roughly 7 to 12 cycles was run. Template switching added a 12-random-nucleotide identifier to every cDNA molecule. TCRdb called the 5' RACE reads again in MiXCR, with one record for every CDR3 protein. Of 630,000 or so distinct CDR3 sequences listed, roughly 31% are singletons.

The chain is built from TRBV29-1 and TRBJ1-1; D is perhaps TRBD1 (5 bases). Specimen: blood. This clonotype originated in a woman older than 75 in good health. CDR3 DNA sequence: TGCAGCGCCCAGACAGAAGTCACTGAAGCTTTCTTT. Translation: CSAQTEVTEAFF.